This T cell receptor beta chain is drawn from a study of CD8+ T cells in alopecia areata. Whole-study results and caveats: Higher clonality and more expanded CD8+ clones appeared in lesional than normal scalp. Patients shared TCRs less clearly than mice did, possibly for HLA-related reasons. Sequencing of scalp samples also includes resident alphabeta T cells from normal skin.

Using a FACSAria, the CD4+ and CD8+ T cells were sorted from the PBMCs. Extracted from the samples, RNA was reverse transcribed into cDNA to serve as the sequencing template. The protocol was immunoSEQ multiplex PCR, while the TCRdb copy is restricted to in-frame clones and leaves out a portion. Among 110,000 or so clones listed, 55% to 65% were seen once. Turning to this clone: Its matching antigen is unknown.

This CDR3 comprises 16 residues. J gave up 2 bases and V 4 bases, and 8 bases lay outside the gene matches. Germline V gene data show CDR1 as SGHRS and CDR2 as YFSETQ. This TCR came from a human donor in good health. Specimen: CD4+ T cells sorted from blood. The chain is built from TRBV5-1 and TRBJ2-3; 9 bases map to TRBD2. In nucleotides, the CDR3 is TGCGCCAGCAGCGCTACGACTAGCGGCTACACAGATACGCAGTATTTT. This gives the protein CASSATTSGYTDTQYF.